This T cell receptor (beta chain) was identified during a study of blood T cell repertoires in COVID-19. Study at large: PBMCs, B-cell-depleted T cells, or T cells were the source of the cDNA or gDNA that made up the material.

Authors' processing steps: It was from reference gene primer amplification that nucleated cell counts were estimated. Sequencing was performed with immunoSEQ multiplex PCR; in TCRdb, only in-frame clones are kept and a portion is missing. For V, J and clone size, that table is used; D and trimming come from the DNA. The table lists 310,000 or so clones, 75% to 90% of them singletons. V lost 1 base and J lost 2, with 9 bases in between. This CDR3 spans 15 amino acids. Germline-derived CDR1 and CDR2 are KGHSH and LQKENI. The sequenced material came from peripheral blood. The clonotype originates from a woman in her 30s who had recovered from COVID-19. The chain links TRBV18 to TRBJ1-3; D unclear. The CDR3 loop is CASSPLADPGNTIYF. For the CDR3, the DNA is TGTGCCAGCTCACCACTGGCAGATCCTGGAAACACCATATATTTT. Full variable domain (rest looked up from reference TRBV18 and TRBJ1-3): NAGVMQNPRHLVRRRGQEARLRCSPMKGHSHVYWYRQLPEEGLKFMVYLQKENIIDESGMPKERFSAEFPKEGPSILRIQQVVRGDSAAYFCASSPLADPGNTIYFGEGSWLTVV.